The source of this T cell receptor beta chain is a study of CD8 T cells in Susac syndrome. General study points: In its TCR sequencing and HLA analysis, the study acknowledged that the number of individuals was relatively small.

Reverse transcription of about 0.45 to 1 ug RNA was carried out with random hexamers. immunoSEQ multiplex PCR amplified TCR beta CDR3 across 54 Vbeta, 13 Jbeta. TCRdb reanalysed the immunoSEQ multiplex PCR reads using MiXCR and keeps one entry per CDR3 protein. The repertoire includes over 130,000 distinct CDR3 sequences, 90% to 95% of them detected once, and 0.11% sits in the top ten. The multiple sclerosis control group comprised treatment-naive patients with stable or active relapsing-remitting disease. Regarding this clonotype: Its antigen is unidentified.

V dropped 0 bases and J dropped 6 bases, with 14 bases sitting between them. Germline CDR1 and CDR2: ENHRY and SYGVKD. The CDR3 length is 15 residues. The V call is TRBV10-3, the J call TRBJ1-2, with D unclear. The sequenced material came from CD4+ T cells from PBMCs. This clonotype originated in a human donor with multiple sclerosis. The DNA for the CDR3 is TGTGCCATCAGTGAGTCGGGTGAAGGAATGGATGGCTACACCTTC. It encodes CAISESGEGMDGYTF.